Sequencing of this TCR beta chain was carried out in a study of CD8 T cells in ankylosing spondylitis. Study results and caveats: Several of the motif variants were reported before in synovial fluid and blood from reactive arthritis. Significant enrichment of disease-linked clones was reportedly seen in matched ankylosing spondylitis synovial fluid. What appeared characteristic of ankylosing spondylitis blood was a TCR beta motif of fewer than ten highly homologous variants.

Researchers built TCR beta libraries using quantitative 5'-RACE with molecular barcodes. One entry per CDR3 protein, called by TCRdb with MiXCR from the 5' RACE reads. The data show roughly 130,000 distinct CDR3 sequences, roughly 6.6% seen once. This CDR3 spans 12 amino acids. CDR1 is SEHNR, CDR2 FQNEAQ, per germline (reference sequence). About this clonotype itself: Its matching antigen is unknown. This may be a read error, as it is one base from a much larger clone.

The source of this sequence is a male donor with ankylosing spondylitis or in good health (not recorded which). The specimen was blood, either unsorted or a sorted T cell fraction (not recorded which). The V gene is TRBV7-9, the J gene TRBJ2-1; unclear D gene. CDR3 residues: CASGFVLDEQFF. The CDR3 bases are TGTGCCAGCGGCTTCGTGCTCGATGAGCAGTTCTTC.